This T cell receptor beta chain was observed in a study of blood T cell repertoires in COVID-19 (TCRdb year 2020). General notes on the study: The collaborator samples originated in the United States, Italy and Spain and spanned the acute and convalescent phases of COVID-19. A de-identified subject ID, COVID-19 status, age in years and sex were almost always included in the sample metadata. The material from the prospective study consisted of cDNA or gDNA derived from T cells, B-cell-depleted T cells, or PBMCs. Where available, HLA class I and class II types were obtained from metadata supplied by the sample provider rather than from assay-based typing. Deeply sampled blood TCRbeta repertoires from subjects exposed to, actively infected with, or recovered from COVID-19 were included in the dataset. The repertoires were released in a freely available public database meant as a resource for research on the immune response to SARS-CoV-2. Samples were obtained from the ongoing ImmuneRACE study (first 160 participants) and from 1,000 to 1,500 subjects provided by 6 global collaborators.

Whole blood was collected in K2EDTA tubes by collaborating institutions according to the institutions' own protocols. For TCRbeta analysis, collaborators shipped samples in one of three forms: frozen whole blood, isolated PBMCs, or DNA extracted from either of those sample types. The immunoSEQ Assay, a bias-controlled multiplex PCR, was used to amplify TCRbeta CDR3 regions from genomic DNA. The authors' analysis ran thus. The number of nucleated cells in each sample was estimated by amplification of reference gene primers within the assay. To quantify the absolute abundance of each unique TCRbeta CDR3 rearrangement, sequence reads were collapsed and filtered. Productive Simpson clonality was computed per sample as the square root of Simpson's diversity index over productive rearrangements. As stored in TCRdb, this immuneACCESS dataset retains in-frame rearrangements with V and J assigned. A fraction of the clones does not appear; measured against another copy, unresolved V genes explain less than half of the discrepancy, and the remainder lacks a known reason. From that table come the V and J calls and clone size; the DNA was used to work out D and trimming. The sample has about 39,000 clones on record, approximately 93% of them singletons. Of the sample, over 4% is held by the ten largest clones.

Points on this clone: The antigen it recognizes is unknown. The sample holds no much larger clone one base away, and base qualities are not on file.

What the authors observed across the whole study: Clinical and demographic metadata were provided uncurated, with the amount varying by source and participant.

V gives up 3 bases and J gives up 6 bases, and the segment between their germline ends measures 12 bases. Spanning cysteine to phenylalanine, the CDR3 consists of 13 amino acids. The read is trimmed to its CDR3 DNA, 39 bases read in frame from base 1. This clonotype was sampled from a human donor with active COVID-19. The donor label of this sample is uncertain. The chain couples TRBV12-3 or TRBV12-4 to TRBJ2-7, with the D gene not confidently named. Sequenced input: peripheral blood. CDR3 reads: CASSLIGPSEQYF. The DNA sequence is given as TGTGCCAGCAGTTTGATAGGTCCTAGCGAGCAGTACTTC.